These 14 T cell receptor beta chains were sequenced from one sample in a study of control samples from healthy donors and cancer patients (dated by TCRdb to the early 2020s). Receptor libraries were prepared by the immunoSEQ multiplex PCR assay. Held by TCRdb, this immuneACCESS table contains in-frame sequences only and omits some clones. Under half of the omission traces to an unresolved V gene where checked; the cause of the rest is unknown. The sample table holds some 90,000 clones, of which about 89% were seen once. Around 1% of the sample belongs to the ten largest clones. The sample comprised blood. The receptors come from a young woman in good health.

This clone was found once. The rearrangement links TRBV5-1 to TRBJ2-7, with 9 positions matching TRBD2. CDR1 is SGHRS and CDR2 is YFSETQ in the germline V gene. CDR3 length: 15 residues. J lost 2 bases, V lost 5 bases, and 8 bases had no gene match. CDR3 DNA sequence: TGCGCCAGCAGGAGGACCTTAGCGGGAGCCTACGAGCAGTACTTC. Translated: CASRRTLAGAYEQYF. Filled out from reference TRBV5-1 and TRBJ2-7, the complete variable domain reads KAGVTQTPRYLIKTRGQQVTLSCSPISGHRSVSWYQQTPGQGLQFLFEYFSETQRNKGNFPGRFSGRQFSNSRSEMNVSTLELGDSALYLCASRRTLAGAYEQYFGPGTRLTVT.

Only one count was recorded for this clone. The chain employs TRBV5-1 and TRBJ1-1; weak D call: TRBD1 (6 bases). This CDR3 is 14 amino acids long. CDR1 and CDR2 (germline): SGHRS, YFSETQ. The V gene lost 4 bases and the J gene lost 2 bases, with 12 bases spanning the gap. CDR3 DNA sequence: TGCGCCAGCAGCCACCGGACAGAAAACACTGAAGCTTTCTTT. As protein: CASSHRTENTEAFF.

The CDR3 bases are TGTGCCAGCTCACCGGTGGAGGGTATGTATCAGCCCCAGCATTTT. This translates into CASSPVEGMYQPQHF. The chain combines TRBV18 with TRBJ1-5; D is undetermined. CDR3 size: 15 residues. The V end lost 3 bases, the J end lost 5 bases, and 14 bases lay between the germline ends. CDR1 is KGHSH, CDR2 LQKENI, per germline. Full variable domain (outside the CDR3, taken from reference TRBV18 and TRBJ1-5): NAGVMQNPRHLVRRRGQEARLRCSPMKGHSHVYWYRQLPEEGLKFMVYLQKENIIDESGMPKERFSAEFPKEGPSILRIQQVVRGDSAAYFCASSPVEGMYQPQHFGDGTRLSIL.

CDR3 in DNA: TGTGCCACCAGCAGAGATCCGTTTTCCGAGCAGTACTTC. Encoded protein: CATSRDPFSEQYF. J is TRBJ2-7 and V is TRBV15, with D unresolved. Trimming removed 0 bases from V and 6 bases from J, with 9 bases in between. Germline loops: CDR1 LNHNV, CDR2 YYDKDF (reference sequence). This CDR3 region has 13 residues.

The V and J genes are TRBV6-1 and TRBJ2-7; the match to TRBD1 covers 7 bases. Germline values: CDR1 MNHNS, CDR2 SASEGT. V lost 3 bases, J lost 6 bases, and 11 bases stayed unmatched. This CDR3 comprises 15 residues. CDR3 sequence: CASSDQTGWVGEQYF. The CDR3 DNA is TGTGCCAGCAGTGACCAGACAGGGTGGGTTGGCGAGCAGTACTTC.

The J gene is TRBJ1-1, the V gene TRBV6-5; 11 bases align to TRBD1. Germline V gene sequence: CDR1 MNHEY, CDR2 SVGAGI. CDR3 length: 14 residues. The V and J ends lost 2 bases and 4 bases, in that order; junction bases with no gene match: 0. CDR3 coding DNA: TGTGCCAGCAGTTACGGGACAGGGGGCACTGAAGCTTTCTTT. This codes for CASSYGTGGTEAFF.

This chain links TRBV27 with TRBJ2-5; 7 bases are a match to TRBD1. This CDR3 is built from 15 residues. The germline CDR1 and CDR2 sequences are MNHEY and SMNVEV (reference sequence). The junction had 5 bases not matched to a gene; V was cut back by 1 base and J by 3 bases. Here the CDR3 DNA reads TGTGCCAGCAGTTTATACGGGGACAGCGAAGAGACCCAGTACTTC. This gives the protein CASSLYGDSEETQYF.

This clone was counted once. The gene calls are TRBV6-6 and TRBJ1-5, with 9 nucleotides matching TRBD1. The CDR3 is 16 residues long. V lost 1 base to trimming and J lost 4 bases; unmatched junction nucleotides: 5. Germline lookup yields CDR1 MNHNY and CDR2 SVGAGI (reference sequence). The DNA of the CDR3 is TGTGCCAGCAGTTACTTCGGGACAGGGTCGAATCAGCCCCAGCATTTT. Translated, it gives CASSYFGTGSNQPQHF.

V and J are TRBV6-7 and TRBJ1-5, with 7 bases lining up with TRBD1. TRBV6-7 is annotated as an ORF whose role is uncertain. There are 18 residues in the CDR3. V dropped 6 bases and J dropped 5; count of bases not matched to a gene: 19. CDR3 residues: CASRLLGTVQIEHQPQHF. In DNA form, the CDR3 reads TGTGCCAGCAGGCTACTCGGGACAGTCCAGATCGAACATCAGCCCCAGCATTTT.

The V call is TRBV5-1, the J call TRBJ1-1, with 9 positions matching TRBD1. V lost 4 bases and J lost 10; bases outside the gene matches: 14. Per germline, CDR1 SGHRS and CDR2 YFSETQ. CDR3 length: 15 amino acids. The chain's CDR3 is CASSPGGTGPRGAFF. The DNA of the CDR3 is TGCGCCAGCAGCCCCGGTGGGACAGGGCCCAGGGGAGCTTTCTTT.

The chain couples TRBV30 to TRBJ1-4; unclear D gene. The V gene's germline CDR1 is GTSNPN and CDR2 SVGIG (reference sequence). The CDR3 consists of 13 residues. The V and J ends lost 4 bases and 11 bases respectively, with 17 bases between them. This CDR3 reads CAWTPSPLGKLFF. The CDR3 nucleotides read TGTGCCTGGACCCCCTCGCCCCTGGGGAAACTGTTTTTT.

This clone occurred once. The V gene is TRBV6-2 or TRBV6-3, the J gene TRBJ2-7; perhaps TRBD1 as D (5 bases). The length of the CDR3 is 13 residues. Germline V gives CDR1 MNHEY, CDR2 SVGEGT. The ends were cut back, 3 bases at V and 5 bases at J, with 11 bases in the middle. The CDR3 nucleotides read TGTGCCAGCAGTTATAGGGGTGGAGACGAGCAGTACTTC. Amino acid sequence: CASSYRGGDEQYF.

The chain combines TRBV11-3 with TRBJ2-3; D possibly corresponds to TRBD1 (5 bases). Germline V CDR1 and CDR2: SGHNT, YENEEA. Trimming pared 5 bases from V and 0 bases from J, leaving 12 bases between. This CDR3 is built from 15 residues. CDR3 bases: TGTGCCAGCAGCCCCAGGACAACTAGCACAGATACGCAGTATTTT. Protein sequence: CASSPRTTSTDTQYF.

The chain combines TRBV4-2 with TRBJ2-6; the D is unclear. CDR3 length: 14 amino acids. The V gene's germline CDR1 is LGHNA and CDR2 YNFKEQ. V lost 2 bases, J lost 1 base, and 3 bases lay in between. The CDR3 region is CASSQSSGANVLTF. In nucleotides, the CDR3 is TGTGCCAGCAGCCAATCTTCTGGGGCCAACGTCCTGACTTTC.